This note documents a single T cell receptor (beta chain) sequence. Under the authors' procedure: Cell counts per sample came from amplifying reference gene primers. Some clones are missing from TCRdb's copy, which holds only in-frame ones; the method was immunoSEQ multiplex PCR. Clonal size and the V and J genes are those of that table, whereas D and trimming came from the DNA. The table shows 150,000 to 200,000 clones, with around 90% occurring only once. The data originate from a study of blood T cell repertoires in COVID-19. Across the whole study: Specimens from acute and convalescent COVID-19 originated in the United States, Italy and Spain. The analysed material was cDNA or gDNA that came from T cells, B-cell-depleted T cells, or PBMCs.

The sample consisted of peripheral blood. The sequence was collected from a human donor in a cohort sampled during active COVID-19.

The CDR3 bases are TGCGCCAGCAGCACCTTAGCGGGAGGGTACAATGAGCAGTTCTTC. Its translation: CASSTLAGGYNEQFF. The rearrangement links TRBV5-1 to TRBJ2-1, with 11 bases fitting TRBD2. The germline V gene has CDR1 SGHRS and CDR2 YFSETQ. V gave up 4 bases and J gave up 4 bases; unmatched junction bases: 4. The CDR3 is made up of 15 amino acids.